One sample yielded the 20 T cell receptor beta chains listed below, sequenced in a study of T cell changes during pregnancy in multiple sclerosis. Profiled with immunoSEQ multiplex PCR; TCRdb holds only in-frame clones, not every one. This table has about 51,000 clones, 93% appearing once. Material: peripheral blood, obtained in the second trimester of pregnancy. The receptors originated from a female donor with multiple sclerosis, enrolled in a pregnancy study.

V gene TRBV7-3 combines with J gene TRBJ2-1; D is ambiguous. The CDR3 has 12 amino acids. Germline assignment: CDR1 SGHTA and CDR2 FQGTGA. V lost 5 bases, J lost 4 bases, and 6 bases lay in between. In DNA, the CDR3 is TGTGCCAGCAGCGAACTTTACAATGAGCAGTTCTTC. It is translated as CASSELYNEQFF.

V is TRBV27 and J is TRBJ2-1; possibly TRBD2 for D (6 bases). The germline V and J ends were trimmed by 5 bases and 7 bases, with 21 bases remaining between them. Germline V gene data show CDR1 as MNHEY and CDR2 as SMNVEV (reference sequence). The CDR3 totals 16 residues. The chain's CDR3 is CASSDYGTLEGNEQFF. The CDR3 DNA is TGTGCCAGCAGTGATTACGGGACTCTCGAGGGGAATGAGCAGTTCTTC.

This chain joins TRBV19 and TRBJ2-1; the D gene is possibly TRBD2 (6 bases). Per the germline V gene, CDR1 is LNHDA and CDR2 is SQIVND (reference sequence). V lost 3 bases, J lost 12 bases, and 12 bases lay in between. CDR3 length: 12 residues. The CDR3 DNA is TGTGCCAGTAGTATTACGGGGACTGGGCAGTTCTTC. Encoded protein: CASSITGTGQFF.

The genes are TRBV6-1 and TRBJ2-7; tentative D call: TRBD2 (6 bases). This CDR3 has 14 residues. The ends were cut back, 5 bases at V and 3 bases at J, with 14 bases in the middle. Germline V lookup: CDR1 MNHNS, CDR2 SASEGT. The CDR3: CASSSSGRLYEQYF. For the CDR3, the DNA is TGTGCCAGCAGTTCATCGGGGAGGCTCTACGAGCAGTACTTC.

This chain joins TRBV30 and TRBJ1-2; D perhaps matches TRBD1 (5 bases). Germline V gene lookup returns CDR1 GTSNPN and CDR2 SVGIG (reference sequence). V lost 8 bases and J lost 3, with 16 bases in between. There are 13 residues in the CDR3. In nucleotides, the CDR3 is TGTGCCGCCAGGGACTGGGTGCACTATGGCTACACCTTC. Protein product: CAARDWVHYGYTF.

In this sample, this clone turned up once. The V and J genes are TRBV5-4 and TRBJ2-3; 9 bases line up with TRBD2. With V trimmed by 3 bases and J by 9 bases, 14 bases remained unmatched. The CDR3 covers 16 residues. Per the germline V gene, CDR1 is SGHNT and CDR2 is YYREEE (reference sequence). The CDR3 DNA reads TGTGCCAGCAGCTCAAGGCGGGAGGGCCCCCTCGGGACGCAGTATTTT. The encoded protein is CASSSRREGPLGTQYF.

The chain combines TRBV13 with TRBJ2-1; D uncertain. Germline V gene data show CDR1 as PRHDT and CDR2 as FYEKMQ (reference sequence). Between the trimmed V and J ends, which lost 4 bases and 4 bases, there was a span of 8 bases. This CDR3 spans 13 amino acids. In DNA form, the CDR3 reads TGTGCCAGCAGCTCATTCAGTTACAATGAGCAGTTCTTC. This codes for CASSSFSYNEQFF. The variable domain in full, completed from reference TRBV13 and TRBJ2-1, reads AAGVIQSPRHLIKEKRETATLKCYPIPRHDTVYWYQQGPGQDPQFLISFYEKMQSDKGSIPDRFSAQQFSDYHSELNMSSLELGDSALYFCASSSFSYNEQFFGPGTRLTVL.

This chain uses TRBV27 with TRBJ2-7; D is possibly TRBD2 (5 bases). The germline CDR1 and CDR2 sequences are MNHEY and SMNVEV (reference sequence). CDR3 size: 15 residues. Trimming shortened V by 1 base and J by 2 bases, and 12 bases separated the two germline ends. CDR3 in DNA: TGTGCCAGCAGTTTATTTCGCGGGCTAACCTACGAGCAGTACTTC. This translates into CASSLFRGLTYEQYF.

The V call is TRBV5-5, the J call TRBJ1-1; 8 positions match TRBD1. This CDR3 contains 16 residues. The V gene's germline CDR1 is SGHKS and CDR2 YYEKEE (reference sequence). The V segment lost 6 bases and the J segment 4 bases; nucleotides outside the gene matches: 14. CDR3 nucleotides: TGTGCCAGCACCGTTCAGACAGGGGTTAGGAGCACTGAAGCTTTCTTT. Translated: CASTVQTGVRSTEAFF.

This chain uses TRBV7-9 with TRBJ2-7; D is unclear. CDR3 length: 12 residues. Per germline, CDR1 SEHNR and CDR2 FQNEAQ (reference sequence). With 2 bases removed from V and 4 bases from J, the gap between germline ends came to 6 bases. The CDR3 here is CASSLSTYEQYF. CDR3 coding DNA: TGTGCCAGCAGCTTATCGACATACGAGCAGTACTTC.

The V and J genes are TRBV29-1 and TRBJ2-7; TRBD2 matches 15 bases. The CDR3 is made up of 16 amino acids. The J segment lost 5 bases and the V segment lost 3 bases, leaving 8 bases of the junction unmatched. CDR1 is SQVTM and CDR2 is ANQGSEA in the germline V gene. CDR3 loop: CSVDGLAGGPEDEQYF. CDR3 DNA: TGCAGCGTTGATGGACTAGCGGGAGGGCCTGAGGACGAGCAGTACTTC.

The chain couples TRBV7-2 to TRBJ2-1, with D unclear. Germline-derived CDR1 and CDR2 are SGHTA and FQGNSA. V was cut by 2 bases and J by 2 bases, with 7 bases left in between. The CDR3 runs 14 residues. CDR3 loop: CASSLITAYNEQFF. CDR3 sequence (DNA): TGTGCCAGCAGCTTAATAACGGCCTACAATGAGCAGTTCTTC.

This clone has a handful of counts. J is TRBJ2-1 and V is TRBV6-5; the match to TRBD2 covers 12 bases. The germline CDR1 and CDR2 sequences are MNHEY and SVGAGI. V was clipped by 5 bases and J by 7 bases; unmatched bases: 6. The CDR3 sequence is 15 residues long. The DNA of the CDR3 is TGTGCCAGCAGTACGACTAGCGGGAGCCCAAATGAGCAGTTCTTC. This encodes CASSTTSGSPNEQFF.

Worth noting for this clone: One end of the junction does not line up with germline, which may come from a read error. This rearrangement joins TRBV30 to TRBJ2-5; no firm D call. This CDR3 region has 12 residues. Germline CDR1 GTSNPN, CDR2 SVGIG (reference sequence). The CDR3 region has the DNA TGTGCCTGGGGTGTCTCTTTGGAGACCCAGTACTTC. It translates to CAWGVSLETQYF.

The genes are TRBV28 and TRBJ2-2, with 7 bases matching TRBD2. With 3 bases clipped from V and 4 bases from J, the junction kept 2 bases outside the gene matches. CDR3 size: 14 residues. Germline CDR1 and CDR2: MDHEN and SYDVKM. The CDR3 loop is CASSFPGGTGELFF. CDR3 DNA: TGTGCCAGCAGTTTTCCGGGGGGCACCGGGGAGCTGTTTTTT.

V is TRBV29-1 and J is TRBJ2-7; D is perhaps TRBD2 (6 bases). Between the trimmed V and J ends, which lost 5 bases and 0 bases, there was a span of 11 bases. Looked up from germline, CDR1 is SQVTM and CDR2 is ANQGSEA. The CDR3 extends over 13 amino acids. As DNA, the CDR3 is TGCAGCGTTCTAGACGGGAGCTCCTACGAGCAGTACTTC. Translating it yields CSVLDGSSYEQYF.

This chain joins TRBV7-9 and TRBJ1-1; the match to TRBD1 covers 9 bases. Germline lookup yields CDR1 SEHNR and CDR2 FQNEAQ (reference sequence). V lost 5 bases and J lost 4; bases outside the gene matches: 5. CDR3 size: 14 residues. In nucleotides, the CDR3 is TGTGCCAGCAGCCCGGTACAGGGGGCCACTGAAGCTTTCTTT. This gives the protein CASSPVQGATEAFF.

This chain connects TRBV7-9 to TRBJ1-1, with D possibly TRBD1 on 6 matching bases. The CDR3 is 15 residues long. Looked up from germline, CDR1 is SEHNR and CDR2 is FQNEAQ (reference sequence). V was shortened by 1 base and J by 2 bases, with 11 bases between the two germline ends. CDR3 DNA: TGTGCCAGCAGCTTAGGAGGGGGTCTAAACACTGAAGCTTTCTTT. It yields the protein CASSLGGGLNTEAFF.

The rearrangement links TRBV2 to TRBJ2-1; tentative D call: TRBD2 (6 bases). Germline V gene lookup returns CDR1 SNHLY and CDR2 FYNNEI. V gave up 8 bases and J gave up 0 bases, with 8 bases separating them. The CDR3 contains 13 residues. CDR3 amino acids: CASRESSYNEQFF. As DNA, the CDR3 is TGTGCCAGCCGGGAGAGCTCCTACAATGAGCAGTTCTTC.

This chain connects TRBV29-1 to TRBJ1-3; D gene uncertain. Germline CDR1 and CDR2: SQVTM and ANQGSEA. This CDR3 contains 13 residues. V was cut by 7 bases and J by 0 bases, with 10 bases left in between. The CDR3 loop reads CSAIQHSGNTIYF. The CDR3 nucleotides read TGCAGCGCGATACAGCACTCTGGAAACACCATATATTTT.